The 23 T cell receptor beta chains given below trace back to one sample, sequenced in a study of blood T cell repertoires in COVID-19. TCRdb's copy holds only in-frame clones and misses some; the assay was immunoSEQ multiplex PCR. The table shows fewer than 250,000 clones, with roughly 86% occurring only once. Source material: peripheral blood. These receptors all come from a man between 60 and 75 years old with acute or convalescent COVID-19.

This chain joins TRBV5-6 and TRBJ2-7, with 8 nucleotides matching TRBD1. From germline, CDR1 is SGHDT and CDR2 YYEEEE. V shed 3 bases, J shed 5 bases, and the junction held 13 bases outside the gene matches. The CDR3 spans 16 residues. CDR3 nucleotide sequence: TGTGCCAGCAGCTCGGTCGGGACAGGCGTAACTGACGAGCAGTACTTC. This codes for CASSSVGTGVTDEQYF. Drawing the rest from reference TRBV5-6 and TRBJ2-7, the complete variable domain is DAGVTQSPTHLIKTRGQQVTLRCSPKSGHDTVSWYQQALGQGPQFIFQYYEEEERQRGNFPDRFSGHQFPNYSSELNVNALLLGDSALYLCASSSVGTGVTDEQYFGPGTRLTVT.

The chain joins TRBV27 to TRBJ1-1, with 11 positions matching TRBD1. This CDR3 comprises 16 residues. Germline loops: CDR1 MNHEY, CDR2 SMNVEV (reference sequence). The V segment lost 2 bases and the J segment 5 bases; nucleotides outside the gene matches: 7. The CDR3 here is CASSLKAGQGVTEAFF. CDR3 bases: TGTGCCAGCAGTTTAAAGGCGGGACAGGGGGTAACTGAAGCTTTCTTT.

The rearrangement joins TRBV7-3 to TRBJ2-3; tentatively, D is TRBD2 (6 bases). The CDR3 has 15 amino acids. The V gene's germline CDR1 is SGHTA and CDR2 FQGTGA. The V and J ends lost 5 bases and 11 bases respectively, with 23 bases between them. For the CDR3, the DNA is TGTGCCAGCAGCCCGGGACTCCCCCGGTTGTCAGTGCAGTATTTT. Amino acids: CASSPGLPRLSVQYF.

V and J are TRBV19 and TRBJ1-3; D gene uncertain. This CDR3 has 15 amino acids. V gave up 5 bases and J gave up 1 base, with 12 bases separating them. Germline CDR1 LNHDA, CDR2 SQIVND (reference sequence). This chain's CDR3 is CASSVQLISGNTIYF. As DNA, the CDR3 is TGTGCCAGTAGTGTACAACTAATTTCTGGAAACACCATATATTTT.

This chain links TRBV19 with TRBJ1-2, with D tentatively TRBD1 (6 bases). In germline, CDR1 is LNHDA, CDR2 SQIVND (reference sequence). The V end lost 5 bases, the J end lost 8 bases, and 12 bases lay between the germline ends. The CDR3 is made up of 12 amino acids. CDR3 sequence: CASSLAGAGYTF. In DNA form, the CDR3 reads TGTGCCAGTAGTTTGGCAGGGGCGGGCTACACCTTC.

This sequence joins TRBV2 and TRBJ1-2; 7 nucleotides line up with TRBD1. CDR3 length: 15 residues. CDR1 and CDR2 (germline): SNHLY, FYNNEI. Losses at the gene ends were 3 bases for V and 2 bases for J; bases not matched to a gene: 6. The CDR3 reads CASSESKGANYGYTF. In nucleotides, the CDR3 is TGTGCCAGCAGTGAGAGCAAGGGGGCGAACTATGGCTACACCTTC. The full variable domain, rest sourced from reference TRBV2 and TRBJ1-2, is EPEVTQTPSHQVTQMGQEVILRCVPISNHLYFYWYRQILGQKVEFLVSFYNNEISEKSEIFDDQFSVERPDGSNFTLKIRSTKLEDSAMYFCASSESKGANYGYTFGSGTRLTVV.

The chain employs TRBV9 and TRBJ2-7; maybe TRBD2 (7 bases). The ends were cut back, 4 bases at V and 6 bases at J, with 23 bases in the middle. Germline V lookup: CDR1 SGDLS, CDR2 YYNGEE. The CDR3 covers 16 residues. CDR3 DNA sequence: TGTGCCAGCAGCCCCGAGAGGGGGGGGTGGGGTTTCGAGCAGTACTTC. It codes for CASSPERGGWGFEQYF.

J is TRBJ2-7 and V is TRBV6-6; 7 bases are shared with TRBD1. Per germline, CDR1 MNHNY and CDR2 SVGAGI (reference sequence). Germline trimming cut 6 bases from V and 7 bases from J; bases unmatched to any gene: 9. The CDR3 consists of 13 residues. CDR3 region: CASRSTGSDEQYF. The CDR3 region has the DNA TGTGCCAGCAGATCGACAGGGTCGGATGAGCAGTACTTC.

This clone was counted between two and nine times. DNA of the CDR3: TGTGCCAGCAGTTACGCGTTACAGGGATCAGGGAATTCACCCCTCCACTTT. As protein: CASSYALQGSGNSPLHF. The chain has TRBV6-2 or TRBV6-3 and TRBJ1-6; perhaps TRBD1 as D (6 bases). From germline, CDR1 is MNHEY and CDR2 SVGEGT. Trimming cost V 2 bases and J 7 bases, with 18 bases left between them. The CDR3 is made up of 17 amino acids.

This sequence joins TRBV6-5 and TRBJ2-7; TRBD2 aligns across 9 bases. There are 14 residues in the CDR3. J gave up 2 bases and V 9 bases, and 8 bases lay outside the gene matches. Germline V gene lookup returns CDR1 MNHEY and CDR2 SVGAGI. This CDR3 reads CASTIAGAAYEQYF. CDR3 in DNA: TGTGCCAGTACGATAGCGGGGGCCGCCTACGAGCAGTACTTC.

The rearrangement joins TRBV9 to TRBJ1-2, with D maybe TRBD1 (5 bases). CDR3 length: 14 residues. V was pared by 3 bases and J by 4 bases, with 13 bases between. Germline V gene lookup returns CDR1 SGDLS and CDR2 YYNGEE. The DNA for the CDR3 is TGTGCCAGCAGCGCGGGGCCGCGGGGCTATGGCTACACCTTC. This sequence encodes CASSAGPRGYGYTF.

The J gene is TRBJ1-3, the V gene TRBV6-6; D may be TRBD1 (5 bases). With 0 bases removed from V and 4 bases from J, the gap between germline ends came to 7 bases. CDR3 length: 14 amino acids. CDR1 MNHNY and CDR2 SVGAGI come from the germline V gene (reference sequence). In DNA, the CDR3 is TGTGCCAGCAGTTACTCGCCAGGGGGAAACACCATATATTTT. Protein: CASSYSPGGNTIYF.

This clone was seen once. The rearrangement links TRBV5-1 to TRBJ1-6; TRBD1 matches 7 bases. The germline V gene encodes CDR1 SGHRS and CDR2 YFSETQ. J lost 4 bases, V lost 2 bases, and 6 bases had no gene match. The CDR3 length is 16 residues. The CDR3, as DNA: TGCGCCAGCAGCTTAAAGGGACAGAGTTATAATTCACCCCTCCACTTT. It translates to CASSLKGQSYNSPLHF.

This clone was seen a single time. The V gene is TRBV5-6, the J gene TRBJ1-1; D gene ambiguous. CDR3 length equals 13 residues. CDR1 is SGHDT and CDR2 is YYEEEE in the germline V gene. With 2 bases removed from V and 2 bases from J, the gap between germline ends came to 7 bases. CDR3 amino acids: CASSFGFNTEAFF. CDR3 bases: TGTGCCAGCAGCTTTGGCTTCAACACTGAAGCTTTCTTT.

The chain combines TRBV2 with TRBJ2-2; possible D gene TRBD2, 5 bases. Germline V gives CDR1 SNHLY, CDR2 FYNNEI. The CDR3 length is 13 residues. V lost 10 bases and J 7 bases, leaving 16 bases between the germline ends. For the CDR3, the DNA is TGTGCCACCGGCACGCGGGTAAACGGGGAGCTGTTTTTT. Protein: CATGTRVNGELFF. Together with reference TRBV2 and TRBJ2-2, the CDR3 gives the full variable domain: EPEVTQTPSHQVTQMGQEVILRCVPISNHLYFYWYRQILGQKVEFLVSFYNNEISEKSEIFDDQFSVERPDGSNFTLKIRSTKLEDSAMYFCATGTRVNGELFFGEGSRLTVL.

The chain joins TRBV4-3 to TRBJ1-2; 10 bases line up with TRBD1. The germline V gene has CDR1 LGHNA and CDR2 YSLEER. With V trimmed by 4 bases and J by 0 bases, 5 bases remained unmatched. This CDR3 comprises 16 residues. CDR3 nucleotides: TGCGCCAGCAGCCCCGGACAGGGGGGGACTAACTATGGCTACACCTTC. Its translation is CASSPGQGGTNYGYTF.

The J gene is TRBJ2-1, the V gene TRBV4-1, with D possibly being TRBD2 (5 bases). The CDR3 loop spans 15 amino acids. Trimming removed 3 bases from V and 0 bases from J, with 9 bases in between. Germline V lookup: CDR1 MGHRA, CDR2 YSYEKL. CDR3 region: CASSQDSRSYNEQFF. The CDR3 DNA is TGCGCCAGCAGCCAGGACTCCCGCTCCTACAATGAGCAGTTCTTC.

The chain combines TRBV2 with TRBJ2-1; TRBD2 matches at 9 bases. Per germline, CDR1 SNHLY and CDR2 FYNNEI. This CDR3 contains 15 residues. V was clipped by 10 bases and J by 7 bases; unmatched bases: 14. CDR3 sequence reads: CATTRWAGGQNEQFF. In nucleotides, the CDR3 is TGTGCCACCACCCGCTGGGCGGGGGGGCAGAATGAGCAGTTCTTC.

The chain joins TRBV28 to TRBJ1-4, with a weak D call TRBD1 (6 bases). Between the trimmed V and J ends, which lost 8 bases and 3 bases, there was a span of 13 bases. Germline-derived CDR1 and CDR2 are MDHEN and SYDVKM. The CDR3 covers 14 residues. CDR3 sequence: CASVPGGPNEKLFF. The CDR3 DNA is TGTGCCAGCGTCCCGGGGGGCCCTAATGAAAAACTGTTTTTT.

This clone was detected only once. The CDR3 here is CASKPGITNEKLFF. CDR3 in DNA: TGTGCCAGCAAGCCGGGGATAACTAATGAAAAACTGTTTTTT. V gene TRBV7-8 combines with J gene TRBJ1-4; unclear D gene. V shed 7 bases and J shed 1 base, with 10 bases lying between them. The CDR3 runs 14 residues. Germline V gene lookup returns CDR1 SGHVS and CDR2 FQNEAQ.

This clone was seen just once. The CDR3, as DNA: TGTGCCAGCAGCCAATCGCCGGACAGGGTCAACTATGGCTACACCTTC. Translated, it gives CASSQSPDRVNYGYTF. The V gene is TRBV16, the J gene TRBJ1-2; 8 nucleotides align to TRBD1. Trimming took 0 bases from V and 2 from J; bases not matched to a gene: 5. Germline CDR1 reads KGHSY; CDR2 reads FQNENV. The CDR3 is 16 amino acids.

This chain joins TRBV6-6 and TRBJ1-4; 7 bases fit TRBD1. This CDR3 region has 16 residues. Trimming removed 4 bases from V and 0 bases from J; junction bases left unmatched: 5. Germline CDR1 is MNHNY and CDR2 is SVGAGI (reference sequence). For the CDR3, the DNA is TGTGCCAGCAGTTCCGGGGACAGCGCAACTAATGAAAAACTGTTTTTT. Encoded protein: CASSSGDSATNEKLFF.

The sample holds one count of this clone. The chain employs TRBV7-6 and TRBJ2-7; 7 bases agree with TRBD1. V lost 1 base and J lost 2; bases outside the gene matches: 5. Germline lookup yields CDR1 SGHVS and CDR2 FNYEAQ. This CDR3 comprises 15 residues. CDR3 sequence: CASSLEGAYTYEQYF. CDR3 nucleotide sequence: TGTGCCAGCAGCTTAGAGGGGGCCTATACCTACGAGCAGTACTTC.